A single sample is the source of the 20 T cell receptor beta chains below, sequenced in a study of T cells in Graves' hyperthyroidism and ophthalmopathy. There were TCR beta CDR3 regions amplified from RNA transcripts. In the first-round RT-PCR of the TCR CDR3, the HTBI primer set was used. Via MiXCR, TCRdb re-called the multiplex PCR reads, giving one row per CDR3 protein. The sample shows approximately 590,000 distinct CDR3 sequences, 15% to 19% of them seen only once. The sample was blood. All receptors come from a woman in her 30s with Graves' hyperthyroidism.

This clonotype has more than one count but fewer than ten. The J gene is TRBJ2-3, the V gene TRBV24-1, with D maybe TRBD1 (6 bases). The germline V and J ends were trimmed by 3 bases and 1 base, with 10 bases remaining between them. Germline CDR1 and CDR2: KGHDR and SFDVKD. The CDR3 extends over 15 amino acids. CDR3 sequence: CATSDPGARTDTQYF. CDR3 bases: TGTGCCACCAGTGATCCAGGGGCCCGCACAGATACGCAGTATTTT.

CDR3 protein: CASSIGTGPGGNQPQHF. CDR3 nucleotides: TGCGCCAGCAGCATAGGGACAGGCCCAGGGGGCAATCAGCCCCAGCATTTT. The chain couples TRBV5-1 to TRBJ1-5; 8 nucleotides align to TRBD1. The trim removed 4 bases at V and 2 bases at J, leaving 11 bases unmatched. The CDR3 is made up of 17 amino acids. Germline V CDR1 and CDR2: SGHRS, YFSETQ.

This clonotype was observed at least ten times. The chain has TRBV5-5 and TRBJ2-1; maybe TRBD2 (6 bases). CDR1 is SGHKS, CDR2 YYEKEE, per germline (reference sequence). Deletions cut 4 bases from V and 7 bases from J, with 21 bases between. There are 16 residues in the CDR3. CDR3 in amino acids: CASSPHVQREINEQFF. CDR3 nucleotides: TGTGCCAGCAGCCCCCATGTACAACGGGAGATAAATGAGCAGTTCTTC.

There are many counts of this clonotype. The chain combines TRBV12-3 or TRBV12-4 with TRBJ1-2; 7 bases fit TRBD1. The CDR3 extends over 14 amino acids. The V gene end was trimmed by 6 bases and the J gene end by 2 bases; junction bases not matched to a gene: 6. CDR3: CASRRTGENYGYTF. For the CDR3, the DNA is TGTGCCAGCAGGCGGACAGGAGAGAACTATGGCTACACCTTC.

This clonotype was seen many times. CDR3 DNA: TGTGCCAGCAGTTGGGGAAGCCTGAACACTGAAGCTTTCTTT. It yields the protein CASSWGSLNTEAFF. The chain combines TRBV6-2 or TRBV6-3 with TRBJ1-1; D ambiguous. The CDR3 is 14 amino acids. Germline V CDR1 and CDR2: MNHEY, SVGEGT. V dropped 4 bases and J dropped 0 bases, with 9 bases sitting between them.

This clonotype was recorded many times. The rearrangement links TRBV9 to TRBJ1-6; a possible D gene is TRBD1 (5 bases). Germline V gene sequence: CDR1 SGDLS, CDR2 YYNGEE. The CDR3 consists of 17 residues. Trimming took off 3 bases at V and 4 bases at J, with 17 bases between the two ends. CDR3 nucleotides: TGTGCCAGCAGCGCCGAGAGTGGGGGGTTTTATAATTCACCCCTCCACTTT. Its protein is CASSAESGGFYNSPLHF.

On this clonotype: A read error may account for a junction end that differs from germline. The CDR3 DNA sequence: TGTGCCAGCAGCTTAGGACAGGGGGCCACCTACGAGCTGTACTTC. Translation: CASSLGQGATYELYF. The chain recombines TRBV7-6 with TRBJ2-7, with 10 bases fitting TRBD1. This CDR3 region has 15 residues. Germline CDR1 reads SGHVS; CDR2 reads FNYEAQ.

There are a few counts of this clonotype. Germline is not matched at one junction end, which may reflect a read error. The chain recombines TRBV6-5 with TRBJ2-3; 7 positions agree with TRBD2. The CDR3 is 15 amino acids. Germline CDR1 MNHEY, CDR2 SVGAGI. The CDR3 DNA reads TGTGCCAGCAGTTACTGGAGCGGGAACACAGATGCGCAGTATTTT. This sequence encodes CASSYWSGNTDAQYF.

The rearrangement joins TRBV14 to TRBJ2-1; 11 bases match TRBD2. The J segment lost 5 bases and the V segment lost 4 bases, leaving 7 bases of the junction unmatched. CDR3 length equals 16 residues. CDR1 SGHDN and CDR2 FVKESK come from the germline V gene. The CDR3 coding sequence is TGTGCCAGCAGCCCCCAACTAGCGGGAGCCAACAATGAGCAGTTCTTC. Amino acid sequence: CASSPQLAGANNEQFF.

This clonotype was observed at least ten times. The gene calls are TRBV5-1 and TRBJ2-3; D is ambiguous. CDR1 and CDR2 (germline): SGHRS, YFSETQ. This CDR3 is built from 16 residues. V was trimmed by 0 bases and J by 3 bases, leaving 14 bases between them. The CDR3 region is CASSLAPPLGTDTQYF. Written as DNA, the CDR3 is TGCGCCAGCAGCTTGGCCCCACCCCTGGGGACAGATACGCAGTATTTT.

This clonotype has more than one count but fewer than ten. This rearrangement joins TRBV14 to TRBJ1-1; D possibly corresponds to TRBD1 (5 bases). Germline V lookup: CDR1 SGHDN, CDR2 FVKESK. V lost 1 base and J 1 base, leaving 16 bases between the germline ends. The CDR3 sequence is 17 residues long. CDR3 sequence (DNA): TGTGCCAGCAGCCAAGGAGGGTGGGGGAGGAGGAACACTGAAGCTTTCTTT. This gives the protein CASSQGGWGRRNTEAFF.

There are a few counts of this clonotype. The rearrangement uses TRBV6-1 and TRBJ1-4; perhaps TRBD1 as D (5 bases). V was pared by 7 bases and J by 8 bases, with 17 bases between. CDR3 length equals 14 residues. Germline loops: CDR1 MNHNS, CDR2 SASEGT. The CDR3 reads CASKTTGVGEKLFF. CDR3 coding DNA: TGTGCCAGCAAGACCACGGGGGTTGGAGAAAAACTGTTTTTT.

Details on this clonotype: A much larger clonotype is one base distant, so this may be a read error. The chain joins TRBV10-3 to TRBJ1-1; D is unresolved. This CDR3 region has 12 residues. The germline gives CDR1 ENHRY, CDR2 SYGVKD. V lost 3 bases and J lost 0, with 2 bases in between. Written as DNA, the CDR3 is TGTGCCATCAGTGAAGTGAACACTGAAGCTTTCTTT. This encodes CAISEVNTEAFF.

The chain links TRBV7-9 to TRBJ2-5; D uncertain. Trimming shortened V by 5 bases and J by 0 bases, and 10 bases separated the two germline ends. Germline CDR1 is SEHNR and CDR2 is FQNEAQ (reference sequence). The CDR3 is 14 residues long. The CDR3 region is CASSLDENQETQYF. The CDR3 region has the DNA TGTGCCAGCAGCCTGGACGAAAACCAAGAGACCCAGTACTTC.

In its sample, this clonotype was seen many times. The chain couples TRBV20-1 to TRBJ2-3; 13 positions match TRBD2. The germline V gene encodes CDR1 DFQATT and CDR2 SNEGSKA (reference sequence). The length of the CDR3 is 18 residues. V was clipped by 2 bases and J by 0 bases; unmatched bases: 8. CDR3 sequence: CSARPLRTSGRSTDTQYF. The CDR3 region has the DNA TGCAGTGCTAGACCACTTAGGACTAGCGGGAGAAGCACAGATACGCAGTATTTT.

This clonotype has only one observation. The rearrangement joins TRBV5-1 to TRBJ1-2, with 7 bases matching TRBD1. V lost 5 bases to trimming and J lost 8 bases; unmatched junction nucleotides: 9. This CDR3 spans 13 amino acids. Germline CDR1 reads SGHRS; CDR2 reads YFSETQ. The CDR3 sequence: CASSPDRAIGYTF. CDR3 coding DNA: TGCGCCAGCAGTCCCGACAGGGCAATCGGCTACACCTTC.

This clonotype was seen ten or more times. The chain joins TRBV20-1 to TRBJ1-4; 8 bases line up with TRBD1. The germline V gene encodes CDR1 DFQATT and CDR2 SNEGSKA (reference sequence). The CDR3 has 15 amino acids. The V segment lost 2 bases and the J segment 8 bases; nucleotides outside the gene matches: 10. Written as DNA, the CDR3 is TGCAGTGCTAGATTGGAGGACAGGGTTGGAGAAAAACTGTTTTTT. Amino acids: CSARLEDRVGEKLFF.

There are a few counts of this clonotype. This chain links TRBV4-1 with TRBJ1-2, with D tentatively TRBD1 (5 bases). Germline V gene lookup returns CDR1 MGHRA and CDR2 YSYEKL. V was clipped by 4 bases and J by 4 bases, with 13 bases between them. This CDR3 contains 14 residues. The CDR3 DNA is TGCGCCAGCAGCCGGGGCCAGGACCTCTATGGCTACACCTTC. Its protein product is CASSRGQDLYGYTF.

The rearrangement joins TRBV7-2 to TRBJ2-7; the D gene is possibly TRBD1 (6 bases). The ends were cut back, 7 bases at V and 2 bases at J, with 12 bases in the middle. Germline assignment: CDR1 SGHTA and CDR2 FQGNSA. The CDR3 has 13 residues. This CDR3 is CASTTRGPYEQYF. In nucleotides, the CDR3 is TGTGCCAGCACCACCAGGGGCCCCTACGAGCAGTACTTC.

The gene calls are TRBV6-1 and TRBJ1-2; TRBD1 aligns across 10 bases. V dropped 7 bases and J dropped 6; count of bases not matched to a gene: 5. Germline lookup yields CDR1 MNHNS and CDR2 SASEGT. The CDR3 is made up of 13 amino acids. This chain's CDR3 is CASTRTGGDGYTF. The CDR3 DNA is TGTGCCAGCACACGGACAGGGGGGGATGGCTACACCTTC.